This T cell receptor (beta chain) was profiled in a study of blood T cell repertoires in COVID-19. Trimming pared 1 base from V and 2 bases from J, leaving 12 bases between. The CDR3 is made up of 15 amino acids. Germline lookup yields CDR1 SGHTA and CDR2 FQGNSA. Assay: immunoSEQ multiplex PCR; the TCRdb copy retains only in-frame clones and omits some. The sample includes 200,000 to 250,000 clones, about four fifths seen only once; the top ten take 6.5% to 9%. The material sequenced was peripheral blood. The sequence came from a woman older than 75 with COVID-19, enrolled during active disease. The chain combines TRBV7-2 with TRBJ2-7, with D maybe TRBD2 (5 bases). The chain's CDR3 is CASSLDGIIAYEQYF. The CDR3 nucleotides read TGTGCCAGCAGCTTAGACGGGATCATAGCCTACGAGCAGTACTTC.